These 23 T cell receptor beta chains were sequenced from one sample in a study of blood T cell repertoires in COVID-19. Measured with immunoSEQ multiplex PCR; TCRdb has only the in-frame clones, and not every one. The table includes 250,000 to 300,000 clones, approximately 90% detected once. Sequencing was done on a sample of peripheral blood. Receptor source: a man aged 18 to 29 with active or convalescent COVID-19.

The table lists this clone with a count of one. The chain carries TRBV6-5 and TRBJ2-3, with 8 bases aligning to TRBD2. The CDR3 extends over 14 amino acids. V trimming: 8 bases; J trimming: 4 bases; junction bases outside the gene matches: 8. Germline-derived CDR1 and CDR2 are MNHEY and SVGAGI. The CDR3 region has the DNA TGTGCCAGCGGAGGAAACGGGGGGGCAGATACGCAGTATTTT. Its protein product is CASGGNGGADTQYF.

The V gene is TRBV6-1, the J gene TRBJ1-5, with a weak D call TRBD1 (5 bases). This CDR3 is 16 amino acids long. V was pared by 8 bases and J by 2 bases, with 19 bases between. Germline CDR1 and CDR2: MNHNS and SASEGT. The CDR3: CASGGTGGLRNQPQHF. The CDR3, as DNA: TGTGCCAGCGGTGGGACGGGGGGACTGCGCAATCAGCCCCAGCATTTT.

This clone was counted between two and nine times. The rearrangement links TRBV11-1 to TRBJ1-3; 7 bases line up with TRBD1. J gave up 7 bases and V 6 bases, and 9 bases lay outside the gene matches. The CDR3 length is 14 residues. Germline V lookup: CDR1 SGHAT, CDR2 FQDESV (reference sequence). The CDR3 region is CASRRNTGANTIYF. The CDR3 DNA is TGTGCCAGCAGGAGAAATACAGGGGCCAACACCATATATTTT.

The J gene is TRBJ2-3, the V gene TRBV28; 10 nucleotides match TRBD2. Per germline, CDR1 MDHEN and CDR2 SYDVKM. The junction had 8 bases not matched to a gene; V was cut back by 6 bases and J by 2 bases. The CDR3 sequence is 16 residues long. The chain's CDR3 is CASSTPSGGITDTQYF. The CDR3 nucleotides are TGTGCCAGCAGCACCCCTAGCGGGGGAATCACAGATACGCAGTATTTT.

The rearrangement joins TRBV4-3 to TRBJ2-1; the match to TRBD2 covers 7 bases. CDR1 and CDR2 from the germline V gene are LGHNA and YSLEER. This CDR3 spans 17 amino acids. J was trimmed by 7 bases and V by 0 bases; bases with no gene match: 12. In DNA form, the CDR3 reads TGCGCCAGCAGCCAAGATTTGCGGACGCCCGGGAGGAATGAGCAGTTCTTC. This sequence encodes CASSQDLRTPGRNEQFF.

The chain uses TRBV29-1 and TRBJ1-1; a weak D match, TRBD1 (6 bases). Trimming pared 6 bases from V and 1 base from J, leaving 12 bases between. The CDR3 is made up of 13 amino acids. CDR1 SQVTM and CDR2 ANQGSEA come from the germline V gene. CDR3: CSVRSDRNTEAFF. The CDR3 DNA is TGCAGCGTACGATCGGACAGGAACACTGAAGCTTTCTTT.

J is TRBJ1-4 and V is TRBV3-1 (or the pseudogene TRBV3-2); 7 positions match TRBD1. CDR1 LGHDT and CDR2 YNNKEL come from the germline V gene (reference sequence). V shed 5 bases, J shed 0 bases, and the junction held 0 bases outside the gene matches. The CDR3 is made up of 14 amino acids. The CDR3: CASSGTATNEKLFF. CDR3 nucleotides: TGTGCCAGCAGCGGGACAGCAACTAATGAAAAACTGTTTTTT.

The chain recombines TRBV4-1 with TRBJ2-3; D is uncertain. V shed 5 bases and J shed 3 bases, with 18 bases lying between them. The CDR3 contains 16 residues. Looked up from germline, CDR1 is MGHRA and CDR2 is YSYEKL. The CDR3 DNA reads as TGCGCCAGCAGCGAAACCGTCCCGCCAGGAACAGATACGCAGTATTTT. Its translation: CASSETVPPGTDTQYF.

The chain has TRBV19 and TRBJ2-1, with TRBD1 matching 8 bases. The trim removed 3 bases at V and 3 bases at J, leaving 7 bases unmatched. This CDR3 has 16 amino acids. Germline V CDR1 and CDR2: LNHDA, SQIVND (reference sequence). The CDR3 sequence: CASSITTGEIYNEQFF. CDR3 nucleotide sequence: TGTGCCAGTAGTATTACGACAGGGGAGATCTACAATGAGCAGTTCTTC. Filled out from reference TRBV19 and TRBJ2-1, the complete variable domain reads DGGITQSPKYLFRKEGQNVTLSCEQNLNHDAMYWYRQDPGQGLRLIYYSQIVNDFQKGDIAEGYSVSREKKESFPLTVTSAQKNPTAFYLCASSITTGEIYNEQFFGPGTRLTVL.

J is TRBJ2-2 and V is TRBV24-1; 7 bases align to TRBD1. V lost 3 bases and J lost 4; bases outside the gene matches: 7. There are 16 residues in the CDR3. Per the germline V gene, CDR1 is KGHDR and CDR2 is SFDVKD. DNA of the CDR3: TGTGCCACCAGTGATCACAGGGGTAAGGGCACCGGGGAGCTGTTTTTT. Protein sequence: CATSDHRGKGTGELFF.

This clone showed up just once. The chain joins TRBV6-5 to TRBJ1-3; no clear D gene. This CDR3 is built from 15 residues. Trimming removed 4 bases at V and 3 bases at J, with 13 bases between. CDR1 and CDR2 (germline): MNHEY, SVGAGI. CDR3 protein: CASSLGLTDGNTIYF. The CDR3 DNA reads as TGTGCCAGCAGTTTAGGACTGACGGATGGAAACACCATATATTTT.

The J gene is TRBJ1-4, the V gene TRBV29-1, with 8 bases fitting TRBD1. The CDR3 is 17 amino acids. Germline CDR1 and CDR2: SQVTM and ANQGSEA. J was trimmed by 4 bases and V by 2 bases; bases with no gene match: 12. The CDR3 here is CSVEWGTGTFNNEKLFF. Written as DNA, the CDR3 is TGCAGCGTTGAATGGGGGACAGGCACCTTCAATAATGAAAAACTGTTTTTT. The full variable domain, completed using reference TRBV29-1 and TRBJ1-4, is SAVISQKPSRDICQRGTSLTIQCQVDSQVTMMFWYRQQPGQSLTLIATANQGSEATYESGFVIDKFPISRPNLTFSTLTVSNMSPEDSSIYLCSVEWGTGTFNNEKLFFGSGTQLSVL.

The rearrangement uses TRBV28 and TRBJ2-7; D call uncertain. The CDR3 covers 14 residues. V was trimmed by 4 bases and J by 0 bases, leaving 10 bases between them. Germline loops: CDR1 MDHEN, CDR2 SYDVKM. The CDR3 sequence is CASSSPSSSYEQYF. Written as DNA, the CDR3 is TGTGCCAGCAGTTCCCCGTCCAGCTCCTACGAGCAGTACTTC.

This chain connects TRBV5-1 to TRBJ2-3; 9 nucleotides align to TRBD1. CDR3 length: 15 residues. Germline CDR1 and CDR2: SGHRS and YFSETQ. The V segment lost 3 bases and the J segment 2 bases; nucleotides outside the gene matches: 4. The CDR3 here is CASSSGQGNTDTQYF. As DNA, the CDR3 is TGCGCCAGCAGCTCCGGACAGGGGAACACAGATACGCAGTATTTT.

The chain recombines TRBV7-2 with TRBJ1-5; possibly TRBD1 for D (6 bases). Germline-derived CDR1 and CDR2 are SGHTA and FQGNSA. The CDR3 runs 14 residues. Trimming pared 7 bases from V and 2 bases from J, leaving 12 bases between. The CDR3 DNA sequence: TGTGCCAGCAACCAAGGGGGTGGCAATCAGCCCCAGCATTTT. This translates into CASNQGGGNQPQHF.

This clone has a single count. The V and J genes are TRBV7-2 and TRBJ2-2, with 10 bases lining up with TRBD2. Germline trimming cut 5 bases from V and 5 bases from J; bases unmatched to any gene: 8. The V gene's germline CDR1 is SGHTA and CDR2 FQGNSA. CDR3 length: 16 amino acids. The CDR3 loop is CASSPQASGSTGELFF. The CDR3 DNA follows: TGTGCCAGCAGCCCCCAGGCTAGCGGGAGTACCGGGGAGCTGTTTTTT.

The chain is built from TRBV7-3 and TRBJ2-7; no clear D. Germline assignment: CDR1 SGHTA and CDR2 FQGTGA. CDR3 length: 13 residues. Trimming stripped 1 base from V and 5 bases from J, with 9 bases between. In DNA form, the CDR3 reads TGTGCCAGCAGCTTAAGCCTTCGGGACGAGCAGTACTTC. This codes for CASSLSLRDEQYF. The whole variable domain, remainder taken from reference TRBV7-3 and TRBJ2-7, is GAGVSQTPSNKVTEKGKYVELRCDPISGHTALYWYRQSLGQGPEFLIYFQGTGAADDSGLPNDRFFAVRPEGSVSTLKIQRTERGDSAVYLCASSLSLRDEQYFGPGTRLTVT.

This chain uses TRBV20-1 with TRBJ2-7, with unresolved D. CDR3 length: 11 residues. The V gene's germline CDR1 is DFQATT and CDR2 SNEGSKA (reference sequence). The CDR3: CVARIYYEQYF. In DNA form, the CDR3 reads TGCGTCGCTAGGATCTACTACGAGCAGTACTTC.

V and J are TRBV10-3 and TRBJ2-3; 7 nucleotides line up with TRBD1. The CDR3 length is 15 residues. With 4 bases clipped from V and 1 base from J, the junction kept 5 bases outside the gene matches. Germline values: CDR1 ENHRY, CDR2 SYGVKD. CDR3 region: CAISVDRQGTDTQYF. CDR3 nucleotide sequence: TGTGCCATCAGTGTGGACAGGCAGGGCACAGATACGCAGTATTTT.

This clone was detected only once. The rearrangement uses TRBV14 and TRBJ1-4; D is unclear. Trimming removed 1 base at V and 6 bases at J, with 9 bases between. There are 14 residues in the CDR3. Germline V CDR1 and CDR2: SGHDN, FVKESK. The CDR3 protein is CASSQAGWDEKLFF. CDR3 sequence (DNA): TGTGCCAGCAGCCAAGCAGGTTGGGATGAAAAACTGTTTTTT.

CDR3 coding DNA: TGCAGCGTTGTCGCCGGGGAGGGTTCACCCCTCCACTTT. Amino acids: CSVVAGEGSPLHF. The chain is built from TRBV29-1 and TRBJ1-6; unclear D gene. Trimming removed 4 bases from V and 9 bases from J, with 13 bases in between. CDR3 length equals 13 residues. Germline assignment: CDR1 SQVTM and CDR2 ANQGSEA.

The V and J genes are TRBV3-1 (or the pseudogene TRBV3-2) and TRBJ2-3; a weak D match, TRBD2 (6 bases). The CDR3 extends over 14 amino acids. V was shortened by 4 bases and J by 6 bases, with 14 bases between the two germline ends. Germline loops: CDR1 LGHDT, CDR2 YNNKEL (reference sequence). CDR3 loop: CASSRGIGFDTQYF. In nucleotides, the CDR3 is TGTGCCAGCAGCCGCGGGATTGGATTCGATACGCAGTATTTT.

This clone was observed a single time. This chain joins TRBV3-1 (or the pseudogene TRBV3-2) and TRBJ2-7, with TRBD1 matching over 8 bases. Germline loops: CDR1 LGHDT, CDR2 YNNKEL (reference sequence). V shed 1 base, J shed 5 bases, and the junction held 10 bases outside the gene matches. This CDR3 has 16 residues. The CDR3 region has the DNA TGTGCCAGCAGCCAAGTACCGGGACAGGTTGATCACGAGCAGTACTTC. It yields the protein CASSQVPGQVDHEQYF.